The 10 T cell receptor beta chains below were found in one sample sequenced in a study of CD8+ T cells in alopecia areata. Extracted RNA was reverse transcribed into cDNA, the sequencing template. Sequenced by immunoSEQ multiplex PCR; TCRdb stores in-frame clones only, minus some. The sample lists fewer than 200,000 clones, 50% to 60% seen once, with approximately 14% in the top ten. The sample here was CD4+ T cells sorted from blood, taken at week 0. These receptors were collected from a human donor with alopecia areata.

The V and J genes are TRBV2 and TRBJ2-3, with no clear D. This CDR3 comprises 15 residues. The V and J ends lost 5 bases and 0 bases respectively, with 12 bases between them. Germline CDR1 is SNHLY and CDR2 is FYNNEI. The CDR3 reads CASSLRSSSTDTQYF. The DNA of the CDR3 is TGTGCCAGCAGTTTGCGGAGCTCTAGCACAGATACGCAGTATTTT.

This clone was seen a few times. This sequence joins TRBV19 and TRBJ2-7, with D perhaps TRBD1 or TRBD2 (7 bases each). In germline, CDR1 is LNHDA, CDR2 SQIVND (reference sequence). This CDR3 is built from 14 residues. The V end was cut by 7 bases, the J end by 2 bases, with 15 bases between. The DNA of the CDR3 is TGTGCCAGTACCCCGGGGGGACAGCCCTACGAGCAGTACTTC. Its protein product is CASTPGGQPYEQYF.

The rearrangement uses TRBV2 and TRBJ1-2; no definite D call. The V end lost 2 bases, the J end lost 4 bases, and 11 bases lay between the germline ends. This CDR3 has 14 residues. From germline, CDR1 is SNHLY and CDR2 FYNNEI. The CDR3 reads CASSEISAAYGYTF. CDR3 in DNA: TGTGCCAGCAGTGAAATTTCGGCAGCCTATGGCTACACCTTC.

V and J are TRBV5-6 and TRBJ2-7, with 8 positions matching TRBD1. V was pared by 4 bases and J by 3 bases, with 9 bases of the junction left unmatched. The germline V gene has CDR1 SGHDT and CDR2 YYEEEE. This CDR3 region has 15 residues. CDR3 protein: CASSSSPGQGYEQYF. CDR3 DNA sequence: TGTGCCAGCAGCAGTTCCCCCGGACAGGGCTACGAGCAGTACTTC.

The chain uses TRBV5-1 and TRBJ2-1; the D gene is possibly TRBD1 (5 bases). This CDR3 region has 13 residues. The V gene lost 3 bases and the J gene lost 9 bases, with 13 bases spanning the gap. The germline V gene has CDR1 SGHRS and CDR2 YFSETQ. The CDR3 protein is CASSSTGLGEQFF. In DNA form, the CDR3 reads TGCGCCAGCAGCTCCACAGGATTGGGTGAGCAGTTCTTC.

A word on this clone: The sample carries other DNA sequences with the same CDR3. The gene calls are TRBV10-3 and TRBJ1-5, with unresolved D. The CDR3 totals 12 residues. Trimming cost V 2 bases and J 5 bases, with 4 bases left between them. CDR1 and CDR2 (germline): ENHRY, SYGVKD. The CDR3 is CAISEPDQPQHF. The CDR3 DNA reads TGTGCCATCAGTGAGCCCGATCAGCCCCAGCATTTT.

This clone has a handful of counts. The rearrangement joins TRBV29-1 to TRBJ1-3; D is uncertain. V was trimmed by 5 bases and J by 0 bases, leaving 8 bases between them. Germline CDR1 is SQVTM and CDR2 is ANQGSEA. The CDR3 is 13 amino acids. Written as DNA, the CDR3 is TGCAGCGTTCTAGCCAGCTCTGGAAACACCATATATTTT. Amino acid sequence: CSVLASSGNTIYF.

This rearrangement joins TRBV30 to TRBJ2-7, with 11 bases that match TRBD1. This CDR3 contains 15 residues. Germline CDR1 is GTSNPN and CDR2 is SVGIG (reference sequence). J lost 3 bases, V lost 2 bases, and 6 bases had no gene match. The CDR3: CAWSTGQGAIYEQYF. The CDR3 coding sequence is TGTGCCTGGAGTACTGGACAGGGGGCAATCTACGAGCAGTACTTC.

Here the CDR3 reads CASSQLAESHTQYF. The CDR3 nucleotides are TGTGCCAGCAGCCAACTAGCGGAGTCCCATACGCAGTATTTT. The rearrangement joins TRBV9 to TRBJ2-3; TRBD2 matches at 8 bases. CDR3 length equals 14 residues. The germline CDR1 and CDR2 sequences are SGDLS and YYNGEE. V was clipped by 4 bases and J by 7 bases; unmatched bases: 8.

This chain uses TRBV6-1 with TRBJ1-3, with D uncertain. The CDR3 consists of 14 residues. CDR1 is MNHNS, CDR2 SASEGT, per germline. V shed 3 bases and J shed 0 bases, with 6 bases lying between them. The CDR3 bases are TGTGCCAGCAGTGAGGCCTACTCTGGAAACACCATATATTTT. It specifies CASSEAYSGNTIYF.